This T cell receptor beta chain was documented in a study of cytomegalovirus exposure and HLA in healthy donors. Whole-study results and caveats: Overall, under 200 TCR beta chains were annotated as cytomegalovirus-associated. It was found in a later analysis that first-cohort TCR clusters tended to co-occur in the 100 to 150 validation repertoires. In vitro assays verified that a few CMV-associated chains recognized CMV antigens specifically. Among TCR sequences, most were rare, though some public TCRs appeared in many donors.

For this clone: As yet, its antigen is unknown. One junction end disagrees with the germline gene, perhaps due to a read error.

Libraries were prepared by immunoSEQ multiplex PCR; TCRdb keeps only in-frame clonotypes and omits some of them. The sample contains around 70,000 clones, approximately 93% of which appear only once. Germline CDR1 is MDHEN and CDR2 is SYDVKM. This CDR3 comprises 10 residues. This TCR came from a man between 18 and 29 years old in good health and CMV-seropositive. Specimen: PBMCs. The chain combines TRBV28 with TRBJ1-1; D uncertain. CDR3 sequence (DNA): TGTGCCAGCTACTACACGGAAGCTTTCTTT. The encoded protein is CASYYTEAFF.